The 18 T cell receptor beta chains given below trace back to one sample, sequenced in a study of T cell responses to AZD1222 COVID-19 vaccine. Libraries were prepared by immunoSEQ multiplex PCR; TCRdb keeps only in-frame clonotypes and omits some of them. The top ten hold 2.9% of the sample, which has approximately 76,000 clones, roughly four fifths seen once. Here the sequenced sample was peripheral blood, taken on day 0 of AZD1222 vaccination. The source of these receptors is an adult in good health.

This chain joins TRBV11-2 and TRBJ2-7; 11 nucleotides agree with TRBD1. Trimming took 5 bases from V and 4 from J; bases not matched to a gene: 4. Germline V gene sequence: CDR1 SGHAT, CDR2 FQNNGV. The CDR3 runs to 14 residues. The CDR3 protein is CASSPGTGGYEQYF. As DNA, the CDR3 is TGTGCCAGCAGCCCCGGGACAGGGGGTTACGAGCAGTACTTC.

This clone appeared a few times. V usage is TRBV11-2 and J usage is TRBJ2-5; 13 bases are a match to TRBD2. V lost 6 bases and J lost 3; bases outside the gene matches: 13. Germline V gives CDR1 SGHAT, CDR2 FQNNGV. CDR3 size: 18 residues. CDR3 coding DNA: TGTGCCAGCAGGCCTACTAGCGGGAGGGCCCCTAGTAAAGAGACCCAGTACTTC. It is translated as CASRPTSGRAPSKETQYF. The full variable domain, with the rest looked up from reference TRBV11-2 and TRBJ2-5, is EAGVAQSPRYKIIEKRQSVAFWCNPISGHATLYWYQQILGQGPKLLIQFQNNGVVDDSQLPKDRFSAERLKGVDSTLKIQPAKLEDSAVYLCASRPTSGRAPSKETQYFGPGTRLLVL.

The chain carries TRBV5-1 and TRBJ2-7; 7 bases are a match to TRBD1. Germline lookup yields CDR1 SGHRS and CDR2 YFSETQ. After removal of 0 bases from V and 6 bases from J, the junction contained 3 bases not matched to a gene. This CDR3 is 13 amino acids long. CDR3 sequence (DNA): TGCGCCAGCAGCTTGGTCCCAGGGGGCGAGCAGTACTTC. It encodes CASSLVPGGEQYF. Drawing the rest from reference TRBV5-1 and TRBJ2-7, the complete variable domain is KAGVTQTPRYLIKTRGQQVTLSCSPISGHRSVSWYQQTPGQGLQFLFEYFSETQRNKGNFPGRFSGRQFSNSRSEMNVSTLELGDSALYLCASSLVPGGEQYFGPGTRLTVT.

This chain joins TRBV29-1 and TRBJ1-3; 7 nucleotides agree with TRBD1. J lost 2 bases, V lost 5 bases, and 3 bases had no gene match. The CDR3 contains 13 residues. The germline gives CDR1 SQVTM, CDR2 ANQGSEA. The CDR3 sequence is CSVPDRAGNTIYF. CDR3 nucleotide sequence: TGCAGCGTTCCTGACAGGGCTGGAAACACCATATATTTT. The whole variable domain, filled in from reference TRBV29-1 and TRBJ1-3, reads SAVISQKPSRDICQRGTSLTIQCQVDSQVTMMFWYRQQPGQSLTLIATANQGSEATYESGFVIDKFPISRPNLTFSTLTVSNMSPEDSSIYLCSVPDRAGNTIYFGEGSWLTVV.

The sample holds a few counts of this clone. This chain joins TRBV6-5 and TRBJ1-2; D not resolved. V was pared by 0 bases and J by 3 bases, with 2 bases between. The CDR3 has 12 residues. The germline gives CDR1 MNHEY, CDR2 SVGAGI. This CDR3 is CASSYSDYGYTF. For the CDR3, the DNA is TGTGCCAGCAGTTACTCGGACTATGGCTACACCTTC.

CDR3 sequence reads: CASSPTDTQYF. CDR3 DNA sequence: TGCGCCAGCAGCCCCACAGATACGCAGTATTTT. The chain has TRBV4-1 and TRBJ2-3; no clear D gene. There are 11 residues in the CDR3. V was shortened by 4 bases and J by 2 bases, with 1 base between the two germline ends. Germline V lookup: CDR1 MGHRA, CDR2 YSYEKL.

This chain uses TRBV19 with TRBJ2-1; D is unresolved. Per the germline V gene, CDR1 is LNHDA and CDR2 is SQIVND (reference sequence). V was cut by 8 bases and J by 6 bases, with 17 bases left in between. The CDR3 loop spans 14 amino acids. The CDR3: CASSGIPELNEQFF. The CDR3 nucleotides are TGTGCCAGTTCGGGTATACCGGAACTCAATGAGCAGTTCTTC.

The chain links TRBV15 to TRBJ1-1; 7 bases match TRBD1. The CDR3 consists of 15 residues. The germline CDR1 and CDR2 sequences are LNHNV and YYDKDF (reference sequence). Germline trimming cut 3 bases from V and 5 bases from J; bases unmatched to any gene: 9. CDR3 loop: CATSRETGRVTEAFF. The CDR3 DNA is TGTGCCACCAGCAGGGAGACAGGGCGGGTTACTGAAGCTTTCTTT.

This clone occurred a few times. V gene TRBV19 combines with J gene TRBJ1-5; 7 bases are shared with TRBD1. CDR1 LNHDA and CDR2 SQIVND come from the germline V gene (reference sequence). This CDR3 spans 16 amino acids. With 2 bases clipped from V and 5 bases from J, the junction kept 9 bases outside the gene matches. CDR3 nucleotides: TGTGCCAGTAGTATATGGGTTGGAGGGGGCGATCAGCCCCAGCATTTT. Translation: CASSIWVGGGDQPQHF.

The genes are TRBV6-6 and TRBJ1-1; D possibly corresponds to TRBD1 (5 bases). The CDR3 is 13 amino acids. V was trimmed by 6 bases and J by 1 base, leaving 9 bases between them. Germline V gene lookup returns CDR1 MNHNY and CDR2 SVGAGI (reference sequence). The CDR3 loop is CASSPGQNTEAFF. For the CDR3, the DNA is TGTGCCAGCAGCCCCGGACAGAACACTGAAGCTTTCTTT.

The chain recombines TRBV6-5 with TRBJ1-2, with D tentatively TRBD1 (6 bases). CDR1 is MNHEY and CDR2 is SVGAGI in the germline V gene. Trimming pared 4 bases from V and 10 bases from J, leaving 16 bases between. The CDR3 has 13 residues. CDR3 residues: CASSSRDTSHYTF. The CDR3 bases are TGTGCCAGCAGTTCCCGGGACACCTCGCACTACACCTTC.

As DNA, the CDR3 is TGTGCCAGCAGAGGGGACAGGGGTAACTATGGCTACACCTTC. It translates to CASRGDRGNYGYTF. The gene calls are TRBV2 and TRBJ1-2; 10 bases agree with TRBD1. The junction had 2 bases not matched to a gene; V was cut back by 6 bases and J by 1 base. Germline V CDR1 and CDR2: SNHLY, FYNNEI. The CDR3 covers 14 residues.

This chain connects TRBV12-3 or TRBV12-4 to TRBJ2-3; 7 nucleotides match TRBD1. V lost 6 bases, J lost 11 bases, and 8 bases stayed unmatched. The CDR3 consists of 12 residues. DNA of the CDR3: TGTGCCAGCAGAGGGCAACAGGGGAGGCAGTATTTT. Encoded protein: CASRGQQGRQYF.

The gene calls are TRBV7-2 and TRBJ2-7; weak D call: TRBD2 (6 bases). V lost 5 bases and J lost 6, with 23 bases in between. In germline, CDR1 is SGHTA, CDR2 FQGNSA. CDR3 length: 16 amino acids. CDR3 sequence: CASSPKGGAGRLEQYF. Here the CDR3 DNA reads TGTGCCAGCAGCCCGAAAGGAGGGGCGGGAAGACTCGAGCAGTACTTC.

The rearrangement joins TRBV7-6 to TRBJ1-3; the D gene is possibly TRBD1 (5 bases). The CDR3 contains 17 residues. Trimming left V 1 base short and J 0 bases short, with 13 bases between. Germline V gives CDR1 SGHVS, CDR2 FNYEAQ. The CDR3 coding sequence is TGTGCCAGCAGCTTAGGGTCGGGACCGAACTCTGGAAACACCATATATTTT. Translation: CASSLGSGPNSGNTIYF. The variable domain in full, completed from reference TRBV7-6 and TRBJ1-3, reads GAGVSQSPRYKVTKRGQDVALRCDPISGHVSLYWYRQALGQGPEFLTYFNYEAQQDKSGLPNDRFSAERPEGSISTLTIQRTEQRDSAMYRCASSLGSGPNSGNTIYFGEGSWLTVV.

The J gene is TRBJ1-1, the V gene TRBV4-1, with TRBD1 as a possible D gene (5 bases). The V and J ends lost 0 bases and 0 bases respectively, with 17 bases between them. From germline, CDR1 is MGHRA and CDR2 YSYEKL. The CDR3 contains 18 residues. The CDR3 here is CASSQEWGELFMNTEAFF. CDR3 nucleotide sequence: TGCGCCAGCAGCCAAGAATGGGGGGAACTCTTCATGAACACTGAAGCTTTCTTT.

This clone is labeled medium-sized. The CDR3, as DNA: TGTGCCAGCAGCTTAGGGACGAACCTAGGGGGCTACACCTTC. Translated, it gives CASSLGTNLGGYTF. The gene calls are TRBV7-2 and TRBJ1-2; D not certain. This CDR3 spans 14 amino acids. Looked up from germline, CDR1 is SGHTA and CDR2 is FQGNSA. The germline V and J ends were trimmed by 1 base and 8 bases, with 14 bases remaining between them. The full variable domain, rest sourced from reference TRBV7-2 and TRBJ1-2, is GAGVSQSPSNKVTEKGKDVELRCDPISGHTALYWYRQSLGQGLEFLIYFQGNSAPDKSGLPSDRFSAERTGGSVSTLTIQRTQQEDSAVYLCASSLGTNLGGYTFGSGTRLTVV.

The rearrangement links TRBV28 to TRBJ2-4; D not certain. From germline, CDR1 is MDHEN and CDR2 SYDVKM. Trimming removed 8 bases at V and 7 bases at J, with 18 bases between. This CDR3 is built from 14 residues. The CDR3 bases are TGTGCCAGCTCTAGACTTGACCTGAAGAACATTCAGTACTTC. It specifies CASSRLDLKNIQYF.